This T cell receptor (beta chain) was sequenced for a study of shared clonotypes between healthy human individuals. General study findings and limits: Clonotype sharing among donors was thought likely to change with sequencing depth.

Assay execution proceeded at the deep level. The repertoire was sequenced with immunoSEQ multiplex PCR; TCRdb's copy has only in-frame clones and lacks some. The sample records about 1.5 million clones, approximately 98% being singletons. This clone appeared a single time. Antigen specificity is unknown. Germline values: CDR1 ENHRY, CDR2 SYGVKD. V trimming: 3 bases; J trimming: 2 bases; junction bases outside the gene matches: 7. The CDR3 runs to 16 residues. The chain links TRBV10-3 to TRBJ2-7; 10 bases agree with TRBD1. What was sequenced was naive CD4+ T cells sorted from blood. The subset: CD45RA+ positively selected. The receptor comes from a man aged 25 to 40 in good health. The CDR3 here is CAISDNWDRGTYEQYF. The CDR3 nucleotides read TGTGCCATCAGTGATAATTGGGACAGGGGAACCTACGAGCAGTACTTC.